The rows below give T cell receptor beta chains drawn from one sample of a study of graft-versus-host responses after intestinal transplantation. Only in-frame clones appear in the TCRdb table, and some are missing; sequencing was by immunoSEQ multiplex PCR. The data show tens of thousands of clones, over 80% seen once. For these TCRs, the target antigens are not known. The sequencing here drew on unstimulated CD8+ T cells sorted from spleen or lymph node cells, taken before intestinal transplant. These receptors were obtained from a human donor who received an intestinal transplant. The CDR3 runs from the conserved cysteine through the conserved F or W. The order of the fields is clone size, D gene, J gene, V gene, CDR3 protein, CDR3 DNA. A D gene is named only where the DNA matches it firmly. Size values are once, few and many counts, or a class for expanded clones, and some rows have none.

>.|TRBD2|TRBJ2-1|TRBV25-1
CASSEGRGIYNEQFF
TGTGCCAGCAGTGAGGGGCGGGGGATTTACAATGAGCAGTTCTTC
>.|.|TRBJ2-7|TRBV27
CASSLSGYGSYEQYF
TGTGCCAGCAGTTTATCAGGCTACGGCTCCTACGAGCAGTACTTC
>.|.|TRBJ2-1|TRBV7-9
CASSPLGEQFF
TGTGCCAGCAGCCCATTGGGGGAGCAGTTCTTC
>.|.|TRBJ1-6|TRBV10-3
CAISERDRYSPLHF
TGTGCCATCAGTGAAAGGGACCGATATTCACCCCTCCACTTT
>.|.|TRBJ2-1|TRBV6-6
CASTAPPGSYNEQFF
TGTGCCAGCACCGCCCCTCCTGGCTCCTACAATGAGCAGTTCTTC
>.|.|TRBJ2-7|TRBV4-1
CASSQDRSYEQYF
TGCGCCAGCAGCCAAGATCGGTCCTACGAGCAGTACTTC
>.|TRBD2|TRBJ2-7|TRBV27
CASSLSRTSATYEQYF
TGTGCCAGCAGTTTATCGAGGACTAGCGCGACCTACGAGCAGTACTTC
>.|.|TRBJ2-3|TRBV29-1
CSVLARGTDTQYF
TGCAGCGTTCTAGCTAGGGGTACAGATACGCAGTATTTT
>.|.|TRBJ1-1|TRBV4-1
CASSQEGPGSMNTEAFF
TGCGCCAGCAGCCAAGAGGGTCCAGGGTCCATGAACACTGAAGCTTTCTTT
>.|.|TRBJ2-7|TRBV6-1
CASSPTGDSYYEQYF
TGTGCCAGCAGCCCCACGGGGGATTCATACTACGAGCAGTACTTC
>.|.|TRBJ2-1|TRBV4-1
CASSQVLTGTPRFYNEQFF
TGCGCCAGCAGCCAAGTCTTGACGGGGACCCCGAGATTTTACAATGAGCAGTTCTTC
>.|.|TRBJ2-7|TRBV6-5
CASSYSAYEQYF
TGTGCCAGCAGTTATTCCGCCTACGAGCAGTACTTC
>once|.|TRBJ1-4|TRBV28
CASRLGQLFNEKLFF
TGTGCCAGCAGACTCGGACAGCTGTTTAATGAAAAACTGTTTTTT
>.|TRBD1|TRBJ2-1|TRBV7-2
CASSLEQGVGYNEQFF
TGTGCCAGCAGCTTAGAACAGGGGGTCGGGTACAATGAGCAGTTCTTC
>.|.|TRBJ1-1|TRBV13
CASSLWMGQQNTEAFF
TGTGCCAGCAGCCTATGGATGGGGCAGCAGAACACTGAAGCTTTCTTT
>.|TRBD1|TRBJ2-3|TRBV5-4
CASSSTGIVDTQYF
TGTGCCAGCAGCTCGACAGGGATCGTAGATACGCAGTATTTT
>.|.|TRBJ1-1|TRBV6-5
CASSYSIGVGTEAFF
TGTGCCAGCAGTTACTCGATAGGGGTGGGGACTGAAGCTTTCTTT
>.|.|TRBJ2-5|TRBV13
CASSFIGGPGETQYF
TGTGCCAGCAGCTTTATCGGGGGCCCGGGGGAGACCCAGTACTTC
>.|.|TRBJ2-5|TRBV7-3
CASSLYGYSQETQYF
TGTGCCAGCAGCTTATACGGGTATAGCCAAGAGACCCAGTACTTC
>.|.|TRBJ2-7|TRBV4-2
CASSLNNPPGRRTYEQYF
TGTGCCAGCAGCTTGAACAACCCTCCAGGGAGAAGGACCTACGAGCAGTACTTC
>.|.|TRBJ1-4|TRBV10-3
CAISSRGNEKLFF
TGTGCCATCAGTTCCAGGGGTAATGAAAAACTGTTTTTT
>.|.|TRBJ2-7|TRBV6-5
CASSTDSYEQYF
TGTGCCAGCAGCACCGACAGTTACGAGCAGTACTTC
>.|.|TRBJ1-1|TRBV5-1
CATHELGKAFF
TGCGCCACCCACGAACTGGGAAAGGCTTTCTTT
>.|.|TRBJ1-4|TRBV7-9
CASSSPGLNEKLFF
TGTGCCAGCAGCTCCCCGGGCCTTAATGAAAAACTGTTTTTT
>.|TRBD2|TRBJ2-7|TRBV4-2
CASSQVGGELSYEQYF
TGTGCCAGCAGCCAAGTTGGGGGGGAGCTCTCCTACGAGCAGTACTTC
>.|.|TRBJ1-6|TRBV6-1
CASSEAGGINSPLHF
TGTGCCAGCAGTGAAGCTGGGGGGATTAATTCACCCCTCCACTTT
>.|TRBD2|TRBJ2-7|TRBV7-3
CASSPRLAGLHEQYF
TGTGCCAGCAGCCCTAGACTAGCGGGACTTCACGAGCAGTACTTC
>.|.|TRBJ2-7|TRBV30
CAWSRTVGIREQYF
TGTGCCTGGAGCAGGACAGTGGGTATAAGGGAGCAGTACTTC